One and the same sample provided the 9 T cell receptor beta chains below, sequenced in a study of shared clonotypes between healthy human individuals. The data were produced by immunoSEQ multiplex PCR, yet TCRdb's version contains in-frame clones alone and is incomplete. The top ten clones hold around 0.35% of a sample with roughly 2,300,000 clones, 85% to 95% of them seen once. Input material: naive CD4+ T cells from PBMCs. Sample subset: CD45RA+ positively selected. These receptors all come from a man younger than 35 in good health. Some clones in this sample may be carry-over from other donors' samples.

On this clone: The identical CDR3 is also encoded by other nucleotide sequences in the sample. The gene calls are TRBV5-1 and TRBJ2-5, with D tentatively TRBD1 (5 bases). The CDR3 contains 13 residues. Trimming took off 5 bases at V and 1 base at J, with 9 bases between the two ends. Germline V gene data show CDR1 as SGHRS and CDR2 as YFSETQ. The CDR3 nucleotides read TGCGCCAGCAGTCTAGGGGTCCAAGAGACCCAGTACTTC. Its protein product is CASSLGVQETQYF.

Details on this clone: At one end, the junction sequence differs from germline, possibly due to a read error. The V gene is TRBV7-9, the J gene TRBJ2-5; D could derive from TRBD1 or TRBD2 (5 bases each). Germline assignment: CDR1 SEHNR and CDR2 FQNEAQ (reference sequence). This CDR3 spans 12 amino acids. CDR3 DNA sequence: TGTGCCAGCAGCTTAGCCGGTGAGGGACGGAACTTC. Translating gives CASSLAGEGRNF.

This clone occurred once. The CDR3 DNA sequence: TGCAGCGTCTCCGGGACGACGAACACCGGGGAGCTGTTTTTT. Protein sequence: CSVSGTTNTGELFF. The rearrangement links TRBV29-1 to TRBJ2-2, with D perhaps being TRBD1 or TRBD2 (5 bases each). Trimming cost V 6 bases and J 0 bases, with 11 bases left between them. Germline V gene sequence: CDR1 SQVTM, CDR2 ANQGSEA. The CDR3 spans 14 residues.

Regarding this clone: At the DNA level, this CDR3 is encoded by other sequences in the same sample as well. The V gene is TRBV7-9, the J gene TRBJ1-1; TRBD1 might be the D (6 bases). Trimming took 0 bases from V and 4 from J, leaving 9 bases between them. Germline-derived CDR1 and CDR2 are SEHNR and FQNEAQ (reference sequence). The CDR3 is made up of 14 amino acids. The CDR3 region has the DNA TGTGCCAGCAGCTTAGCAGGGGGAAGCACTGAAGCTTTCTTT. Its translation: CASSLAGGSTEAFF.

The V call is TRBV15, the J call TRBJ2-1; possibly TRBD1 for D (5 bases). Germline V gives CDR1 LNHNV, CDR2 YYDKDF (reference sequence). The CDR3 has 15 residues. Between the trimmed V and J ends, which lost 2 bases and 2 bases, there was a span of 10 bases. The CDR3 nucleotides are TGTGCCACCAGCAGATTCCTAGGGGCCTACAATGAGCAGTTCTTC. Its protein product is CATSRFLGAYNEQFF.

This sequence joins TRBV6-1 and TRBJ1-5, with TRBD1 as a possible D gene (6 bases). This CDR3 is built from 15 residues. Trimming cost V 3 bases and J 6 bases, with 15 bases left between them. Germline V gives CDR1 MNHNS, CDR2 SASEGT. The CDR3 region is CASSDAMGGFQPQHF. Here the CDR3 DNA reads TGTGCCAGCAGTGATGCTATGGGGGGCTTTCAGCCCCAGCATTTT.

This clone was counted only a few times. V is TRBV4-1 and J is TRBJ1-2, with TRBD1 as a possible D gene (5 bases). This CDR3 is 12 amino acids long. V gave up 8 bases and J gave up 7 bases, with 14 bases separating them. Per germline, CDR1 MGHRA and CDR2 YSYEKL. The CDR3 spells CASGRQGAGYTF. Here the CDR3 DNA reads TGCGCCAGCGGCCGGCAGGGAGCTGGCTACACCTTC.

The rearrangement links TRBV2 to TRBJ2-5, with D tentatively TRBD2 (5 bases). CDR3 length: 12 amino acids. Germline V gene lookup returns CDR1 SNHLY and CDR2 FYNNEI. Trimming removed 11 bases at V and 7 bases at J, with 17 bases between. The CDR3 reads CADSVEEGTQYF. The CDR3 nucleotides read TGTGCCGATAGTGTGGAGGAAGGGACCCAGTACTTC.

The chain recombines TRBV7-9 with TRBJ2-7; D is uncertain. CDR1 SEHNR and CDR2 FQNEAQ come from the germline V gene (reference sequence). Between the trimmed V and J ends, which lost 1 base and 5 bases, there was a span of 15 bases. The CDR3 is 15 residues long. This CDR3 reads CASSLGTLGVHEQYF. DNA of the CDR3: TGTGCCAGCAGCTTAGGCACGTTAGGTGTCCACGAGCAGTACTTC. The whole variable domain, filled in from reference TRBV7-9 and TRBJ2-7, reads DTGVSQNPRHKITKRGQNVTFRCDPISEHNRLYWYRQTLGQGPEFLTYFQNEAQLEKSRLLSDRFSAERPKGSFSTLEIQRTEQGDSAMYLCASSLGTLGVHEQYFGPGTRLTVT.